The present entry profiles one T cell receptor (beta chain) with its context. Mismatch with germline at one junction end may stem from a read error. These data come from a study of cytomegalovirus exposure and HLA in healthy donors. This CDR3 is 13 amino acids long. The germline gives CDR1 GTSNPN, CDR2 SVGIG (reference sequence). PCR involved 60 Vbeta and 13 Jbeta primers. The repertoire was sequenced with immunoSEQ multiplex PCR; TCRdb's copy has only in-frame clones and lacks some. Of roughly 220,000 clones in the sample, 75% to 90% were seen once. The receptor was derived from a woman in her thirties or forties in good health and CMV-seronegative. This chain links TRBV30 with TRBJ1-2; D unresolved. What was sequenced was PBMCs. Written as DNA, the CDR3 is TGTGCCTGGAGCCTACCAGTGTCCACGCGGAAGGCCTTC. This gives the protein CAWSLPVSTRKAF. Full variable domain (outside the CDR3, taken from reference TRBV30 and TRBJ1-2): SQTIHQWPATLVQPVGSPLSLECTVEGTSNPNLYWYRQAAGRGLQLLFYSVGIGQISSEVPQNLSASRPQDRQFILSSKKLLLSDSGFYLCAWSLPVSTRKAFGSGTRLTVV.